Shown below are 8 T cell receptor beta chains from a single sample sequenced in a study of CD8+CD57+ T cells in acquired aplastic anemia. Genomic DNA, the template, was used for profiling of the TCR beta VDJ and CDR3. TCRdb called the reads again in MiXCR, with one record for every CDR3 protein. The data show about 95,000 distinct CDR3 sequences, roughly two thirds seen once. All sequencing subjects had displayed CD8+CD57+ cell expansion on flow cytometry. Sequencing used sorted CD4+, CD8+, or CD8+CD57+ T cells (not recorded which) from PBMCs. All receptors derive from a human donor with aplastic anemia.

The chain links TRBV29-1 to TRBJ1-2, with TRBD1 identical over 8 bases. Trimming took 6 bases from V and 4 from J; bases not matched to a gene: 4. CDR1 is SQVTM, CDR2 ANQGSEA, per germline. CDR3 length: 12 amino acids. CDR3 in DNA: TGCAGCGTCGACAGGGGAGGCTATGGCTACACCTTC. Its translation is CSVDRGGYGYTF. The entire variable domain, with the rest obtained from reference TRBV29-1 and TRBJ1-2, is as follows: SAVISQKPSRDICQRGTSLTIQCQVDSQVTMMFWYRQQPGQSLTLIATANQGSEATYESGFVIDKFPISRPNLTFSTLTVSNMSPEDSSIYLCSVDRGGYGYTFGSGTRLTVV.

The chain recombines TRBV7-8 with TRBJ2-3; tentative D call: TRBD1 (5 bases). The CDR3 has 13 amino acids. The V end was cut by 1 base, the J end by 6 bases, with 8 bases between. Germline assignment: CDR1 SGHVS and CDR2 FQNEAQ. The CDR3 reads CASSLGPGDTQYF. Here the CDR3 DNA reads TGTGCCAGCAGCTTAGGCCCAGGGGATACGCAGTATTTT.

The chain is built from TRBV2 and TRBJ2-7; possible D gene TRBD2, 6 bases. V shed 3 bases and J shed 6 bases, with 12 bases lying between them. CDR1 is SNHLY, CDR2 FYNNEI, per germline. The CDR3 is 13 residues long. The CDR3 loop is CASSDSRRGEQYF. In DNA, the CDR3 is TGTGCCAGCAGTGACAGTAGGAGGGGCGAGCAGTACTTC.

V gene TRBV10-3 combines with J gene TRBJ2-7; tentatively, D is TRBD1 (5 bases). The V gene's germline CDR1 is ENHRY and CDR2 SYGVKD. The V and J ends lost 4 bases and 0 bases respectively, with 13 bases between them. The CDR3 is made up of 15 amino acids. CDR3 protein: CAISGGQASSYEQYF. In DNA form, the CDR3 reads TGTGCCATCAGTGGAGGACAAGCGAGCTCCTACGAGCAGTACTTC.

The V and J genes are TRBV6-1 and TRBJ1-2, with TRBD1 as a possible D gene (5 bases). V was shortened by 6 bases and J by 4 bases, with 12 bases between the two germline ends. CDR1 and CDR2 from the germline V gene are MNHNS and SASEGT. There are 13 residues in the CDR3. The CDR3 spells CASRAGTAYGYTF. The CDR3 region has the DNA TGTGCCAGCAGGGCAGGGACGGCCTATGGCTACACCTTC.

To note about this clonotype: At one end the junction does not follow the germline gene, possibly because of a read error. The chain carries TRBV2 and TRBJ2-1, with D perhaps being TRBD1 or TRBD2 (7 bases each). This CDR3 is 19 amino acids long. The V gene's germline CDR1 is SNHLY and CDR2 FYNNEI. The CDR3, as DNA: TGTGCCAGCAGTGGAGAGGGACAGCCTATTGGACTAGTCACTAATGGGCAGTTCTTC. Its protein is CASSGEGQPIGLVTNGQFF. The variable domain in full, completed from reference TRBV2 and TRBJ2-1, reads EPEVTQTPSHQVTQMGQEVILRCVPISNHLYFYWYRQILGQKVEFLVSFYNNEISEKSEIFDDQFSVERPDGSNFTLKIRSTKLEDSAMYFCASSGEGQPIGLVTNGQFFGPGTRLTVL.

CDR3 region: CSARPANYGYTF. DNA for the CDR3: TGCAGTGCCAGGCCAGCTAACTATGGCTACACCTTC. The rearrangement links TRBV20-1 to TRBJ1-2; D is unresolved. The germline gives CDR1 DFQATT, CDR2 SNEGSKA (reference sequence). The CDR3 contains 12 residues. With 6 bases removed from V and 0 bases from J, the gap between germline ends came to 8 bases.

There are a few counts of this clonotype. This chain connects TRBV2 to TRBJ1-1; D is uncertain. The germline CDR1 and CDR2 sequences are SNHLY and FYNNEI. CDR3 length equals 14 residues. V gave up 5 bases and J gave up 5 bases, with 15 bases separating them. The DNA of the CDR3 is TGTGCCAGCAGTCTACTGGGGTTTGAAACTGAAGCTTTCTTT. Amino acids: CASSLLGFETEAFF.